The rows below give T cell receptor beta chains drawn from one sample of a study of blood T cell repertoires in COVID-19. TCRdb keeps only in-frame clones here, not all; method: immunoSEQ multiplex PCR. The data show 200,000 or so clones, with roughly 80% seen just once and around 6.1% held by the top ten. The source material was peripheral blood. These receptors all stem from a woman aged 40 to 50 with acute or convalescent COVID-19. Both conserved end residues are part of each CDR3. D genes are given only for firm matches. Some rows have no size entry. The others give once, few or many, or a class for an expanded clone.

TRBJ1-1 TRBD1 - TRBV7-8 TGTGCCAGCAGTTTGGACAGGGCGAACACTGAAGCTTTCTTT CASSLDRANTEAFF
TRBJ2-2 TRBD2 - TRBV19 TGTGCCAGTAGTTCTAATAGCGGGACCGGGGAGCTGTTTTTT CASSSNSGTGELFF
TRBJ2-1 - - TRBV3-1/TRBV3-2 TGTGCCAGCAGCCAAGCCCAAGCCTCTCCCCATGAGCAGTTCTTC CASSQAQASPHEQFF
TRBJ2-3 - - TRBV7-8 TGTGCCAGCAGCCGGGGGGCGGGAGATACGCAGTATTTT CASSRGAGDTQYF
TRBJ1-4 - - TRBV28 TGTGCCCATGAGCAAAATGAAAAACTGTTTTTT CAHEQNEKLFF
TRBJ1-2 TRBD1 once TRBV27 TGTGCCAGCAGTCCGACCCGGGACAGGGTTGGCTACACCTTC CASSPTRDRVGYTF
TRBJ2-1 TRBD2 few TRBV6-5 TGTGCCAGCCAAGGGCGGGAGAAATATGAGCAGTTCTTC CASQGREKYEQFF
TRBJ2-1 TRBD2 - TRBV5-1 TGCGCCAGCAGCATTCCGGGGGGGAGCTCCTACAATGAGCAGTTCTTC CASSIPGGSSYNEQFF
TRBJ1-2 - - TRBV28 TGTGCCAGCAGTTTTGACAGGCCCAAAGCTAACTATGGCTACACCTTC CASSFDRPKANYGYTF
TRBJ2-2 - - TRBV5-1 TGCGCCAGCAGTGGCGGCACACAATCCGGCGGGACCGGGGAGCTGTTTTTT CASSGGTQSGGTGELFF
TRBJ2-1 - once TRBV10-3 TGTGCCATCAGTGTTCGACGGGAGATCCGCGACAATGAGCAGTTCTTC CAISVRREIRDNEQFF
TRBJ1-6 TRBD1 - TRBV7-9 TGTGCCAGCAGCACTACGCCCGGGACAGGGGTTTCCCTCCATTTT CASSTTPGTGVSLHF
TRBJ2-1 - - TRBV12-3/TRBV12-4 TGTGCCAGCAGTTTAGTGGAGGAGCAGTTCTTC CASSLVEEQFF
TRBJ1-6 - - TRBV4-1 TGCGCCAGCAGCTCGGACTCTCCTAATTCACCCCTCCACTTT CASSSDSPNSPLHF
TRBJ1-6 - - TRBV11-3 TGTGCCAGCAGCGAGAGCGGGAGTTCACCCCTCCACTTT CASSESGSSPLHF
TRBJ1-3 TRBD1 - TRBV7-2 TGTGCCAGCAGCCCTCCTAACAGGGGTTTCCCTGGAAACACCATATATTTT CASSPPNRGFPGNTIYF
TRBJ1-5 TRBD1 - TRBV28 TGTGCCAGCAGTTTAGGGGGGACAGGCCTAAATCAGCCCCAGCATTTT CASSLGGTGLNQPQHF
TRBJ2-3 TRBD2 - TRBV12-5 TGTGCTAGTGGTTTGTTTGGGGGGGAGACAGATACGCAGTATTTT CASGLFGGETDTQYF
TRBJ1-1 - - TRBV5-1 TGCGCCAGCAGCAGGACACAGAACACTGAAGCTTTCTTT CASSRTQNTEAFF
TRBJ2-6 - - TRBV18 TGTGCCAGCTCAGACGACTTTGGGGCCAACGTCCTGACTTTC CASSDDFGANVLTF
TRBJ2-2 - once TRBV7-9 TGTGCCAGCAGCTTAACGAGGGGGACCGGGGAGCTGTTTTTT CASSLTRGTGELFF
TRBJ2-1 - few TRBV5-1 TGCGCCAGCAGCTTGGGGCCGCAGGGGAGAGGCGAGCAGTTCTTC CASSLGPQGRGEQFF
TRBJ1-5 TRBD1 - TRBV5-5 TGTGCCAGCAGCTTGGACAGGGGGCTACATCAGCCCCAGCATTTT CASSLDRGLHQPQHF
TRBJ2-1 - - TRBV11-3 TGTGCCAGCAGCTTAGACAGGGAAGAATCTCATCCGCAGTTCTTC CASSLDREESHPQFF
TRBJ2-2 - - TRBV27 TGTGCCAGCAGTTTCCGTCCTAGAGCGACCGGGGAGCTGTTTTTT CASSFRPRATGELFF
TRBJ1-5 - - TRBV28 TGTGCCAGCCTTCCCCGGGGGAGAAATAGCAATCAGCCCCAGCATTTT CASLPRGRNSNQPQHF
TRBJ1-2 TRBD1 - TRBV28 TGTGCCAGCAGTCCCTGGACAGGGCGGTATGGCTACACCTTC CASSPWTGRYGYTF
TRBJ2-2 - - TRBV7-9 TGTGCCAGCAGCGCCGGGACTGCGAACACCGGGGAGCTGTTTTTT CASSAGTANTGELFF
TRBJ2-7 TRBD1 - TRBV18 TGTGCCAGCTCACGGACAGGAGTCTCCATCGAGCAGTACTTC CASSRTGVSIEQYF
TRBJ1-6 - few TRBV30 TGTGCCTGGAAAAAATCGTATAATTCACCCCTCCACTTT CAWKKSYNSPLHF
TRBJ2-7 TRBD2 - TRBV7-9 TGTGCCAGCAGCCATCCTAGACTAGCGGGGGGATACGAGCAGTACTTC CASSHPRLAGGYEQYF
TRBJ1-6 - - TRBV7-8 TGTGCCAGCAGCCTACACTACCTTGGACTTAATAATTCACCCCTCCACTTT CASSLHYLGLNNSPLHF
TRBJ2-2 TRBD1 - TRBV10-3 TGTGCCATCAGACTACGACAGGGTGGACAGAACACCGGGGAGCTGTTTTTT CAIRLRQGGQNTGELFF
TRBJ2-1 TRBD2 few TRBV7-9 TGTGCCAGCAGCTTTAGAAGCGGGAGAGATGAGCAGTTCTTC CASSFRSGRDEQFF
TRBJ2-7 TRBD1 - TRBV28 TGTGCCAGCAGTTACGGGACAGAATTTCTCTACGAGCAGTACTTC CASSYGTEFLYEQYF
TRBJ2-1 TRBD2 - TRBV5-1 TGCGCCAGCAGCTTCGGGGGGAGTTCCTACAATGAGCAGTTCTTC CASSFGGSSYNEQFF
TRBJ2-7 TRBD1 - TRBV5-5 TGTGCCAGCAGTACCTTGGGTACAGGGGGGTACGAGCAGTACTTC CASSTLGTGGYEQYF
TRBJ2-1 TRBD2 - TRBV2 TGTGCCAGCAGTGAGGGTAGCGGGGGGGACAATGAGCAGTTCTTC CASSEGSGGDNEQFF
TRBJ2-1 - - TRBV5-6 TGTGCCAGCAGCTCGTACAATGAGCAGTTCTTC CASSSYNEQFF
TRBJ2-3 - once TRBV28 TGTGCCAGCATTAGAACAGGGATGGCTGGGGATACGCAGTATTTT CASIRTGMAGDTQYF
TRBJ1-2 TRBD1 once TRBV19 TGTGCCAGTAGTATAGACGGACAGGGACGCTATGGCTACACCTTC CASSIDGQGRYGYTF
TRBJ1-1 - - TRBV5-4 TGTGCCAGCAACCCTCCCGGGGTCGCTGAAGCTTTCTTT CASNPPGVAEAFF
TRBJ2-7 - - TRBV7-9 TGTGCCAGCAGCCGCCTGGTGGACATAAGCTCCTACGAGCAGTACTTC CASSRLVDISSYEQYF
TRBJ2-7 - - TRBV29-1 TGCAGCGTTGAGACAGCTAGTTGGGAGCAGTACTTC CSVETASWEQYF
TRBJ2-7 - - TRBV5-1 TGCGCCAGCAGCTCTCCGGACAGCTACGAGCAGTACTTC CASSSPDSYEQYF